The 2 T cell receptor beta chains in this list originate from one sample, sequenced in a study of graft-versus-host responses after intestinal transplantation. Profiled with immunoSEQ multiplex PCR; TCRdb holds only in-frame clones, not every one. The sample has tens of thousands of clones, roughly two fifths seen once; the top ten hold 1.3% to 1.5%. Investigators plated approximately 200,000 CFSE-labeled responder cells together with approximately 200,000 irradiated stimulator cells labeled with violet dye. Source: alloreactive CD8+ T cells from a mixed lymphocyte reaction culture, taken before transplantation. The subset: CFSE-low proliferating T cells sorted from roughly six-day pre-transplant mixed lymphocyte reaction (GvH or HvG direction). The origin of the receptors is a human patient who was an organ donor for intestinal transplantation.

The sample holds a few counts of this clone. The chain is built from TRBV5-1 and TRBJ2-7, with a tentative D call TRBD1 (5 bases). The germline CDR1 and CDR2 sequences are SGHRS and YFSETQ. The ends were cut back, 4 bases at V and 2 bases at J, with 13 bases in the middle. The CDR3 is 14 residues long. The CDR3 loop is CASSPGADTYEQYF. CDR3 nucleotide sequence: TGCGCCAGCAGCCCTGGGGCCGATACCTACGAGCAGTACTTC.

This clone was seen just once. This chain joins TRBV9 and TRBJ1-2; 7 bases align to TRBD1. Germline lookup yields CDR1 SGDLS and CDR2 YYNGEE. This CDR3 comprises 14 residues. V lost 3 bases to trimming and J lost 7 bases; unmatched junction nucleotides: 9. CDR3 sequence: CASSATYRGGGYTF. CDR3 DNA: TGTGCCAGCAGCGCCACATACAGGGGCGGTGGCTACACCTTC.